This T cell receptor beta chain was found in a study of OX40 agonist ivuxolimab in advanced cancers. Study-level background: Every patient in dose escalation had hepatocellular carcinoma, melanoma, renal cell or head and neck cancer. Overall study results and limits: Some nonresponders likewise displayed low normalized T-cell clonal expansion.

Measured with immunoSEQ multiplex PCR; TCRdb has only the in-frame clones, and not every one. The sample lists about 26,000 clones; around four fifths were seen once. The CDR3 has 12 amino acids. V was shortened by 10 bases and J by 7 bases, with 16 bases between the two germline ends. Germline-derived CDR1 and CDR2 are MNHEY and SVGAGI. Turning to this clone: The antigen remains undetermined.

Autoimmune disease history or systemic immunosuppression excluded patients. Sampling of blood occurred at baseline, cycle 4 day 1, and cycle 7 day 1. Sequenced material: CD4+ or CD8+ T cells sorted from blood, taken in a trial of the OX40 agonist ivuxolimab. The gene calls are TRBV6-5 and TRBJ1-2, with TRBD1 as a possible D gene (5 bases). The receptor's source is an adult with an advanced solid tumor such as melanoma, head and neck, liver or kidney cancer. The CDR3 sequence is CATRPQGTGYTF. The CDR3 DNA reads as TGTGCCACCAGACCCCAGGGTACTGGCTACACCTTC.